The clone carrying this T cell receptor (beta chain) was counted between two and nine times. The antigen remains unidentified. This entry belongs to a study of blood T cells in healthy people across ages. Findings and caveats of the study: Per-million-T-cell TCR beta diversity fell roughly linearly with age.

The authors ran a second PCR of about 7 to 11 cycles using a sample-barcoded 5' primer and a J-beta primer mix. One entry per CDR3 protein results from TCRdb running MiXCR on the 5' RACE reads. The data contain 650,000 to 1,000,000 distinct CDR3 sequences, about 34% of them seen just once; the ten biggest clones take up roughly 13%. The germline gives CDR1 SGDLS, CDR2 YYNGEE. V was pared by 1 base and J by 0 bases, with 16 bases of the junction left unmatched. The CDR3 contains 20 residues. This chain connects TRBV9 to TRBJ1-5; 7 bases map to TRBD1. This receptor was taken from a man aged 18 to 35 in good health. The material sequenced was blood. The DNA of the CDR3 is TGTGCCAGCAGCGTATCTTATCGGGACAGAAACCGACATAGCAATCAGCCCCAGCATTTT. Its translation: CASSVSYRDRNRHSNQPQHF. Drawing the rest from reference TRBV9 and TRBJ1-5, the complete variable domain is DSGVTQTPKHLITATGQRVTLRCSPRSGDLSVYWYQQSLDQGLQFLIQYYNGEERAKGNILERFSAQQFPDLHSELNLSSLELGDSALYFCASSVSYRDRNRHSNQPQHFGDGTRLSIL.